The entry below describes one T cell receptor (beta chain). Antigen: not known. The sample comes from a study of shared clonotypes between healthy human individuals. General study points: Some clonotypes were shared by all four sorted-subset donors, while others were not shared. The non-shared ones had lower generation probabilities than the shared ones.

Sequencing used immunoSEQ multiplex PCR; TCRdb keeps in-frame clones, though not all of them. The sample has 600,000 to 750,000 clones, about two thirds seen once; the top ten hold over 1.5%. Trimming left V 5 bases short and J 3 bases short, with 11 bases between. The germline CDR1 and CDR2 sequences are MNHNY and SVGAGI (reference sequence). The CDR3 has 13 amino acids. The receptor was derived from a woman in her twenties or thirties in good health. Material for sequencing was memory CD4+ T cells sorted from blood. Subset given: CD45RA-negative fraction. The rearrangement joins TRBV6-6 to TRBJ2-7, with D possibly matching TRBD1 (6 bases). The CDR3 coding sequence is TGTGCCAGCAGTCGGGACACCTTCTACGAGCAGTACTTC. It translates to CASSRDTFYEQYF.